The 9 T cell receptor beta chains below all came from one sample that was sequenced in a study of blood T cell repertoires in COVID-19. Sequenced by immunoSEQ multiplex PCR; TCRdb stores in-frame clones only, minus some. The table records 94,000 or so clones, around 90% of them present only once. The sample consisted of peripheral blood. These receptors all come from a woman of 80 years or more with active COVID-19.

The CDR3: CASSSPINSGDTQYF. CDR3 nucleotides: TGCGCCAGCAGCTCACCAATCAACAGCGGAGATACGCAGTATTTT. The chain joins TRBV5-1 to TRBJ2-3; D perhaps matches TRBD2 (5 bases). The CDR3 has 15 residues. V lost 3 bases and J lost 5, with 16 bases in between. CDR1 is SGHRS, CDR2 YFSETQ, per germline.

The chain employs TRBV10-1 and TRBJ2-7, with 11 bases that match TRBD2. The CDR3 consists of 17 residues. The V gene end was trimmed by 6 bases and the J gene end by 5 bases; junction bases not matched to a gene: 15. CDR1 WNHNN and CDR2 SYGVQD come from the germline V gene (reference sequence). The CDR3 loop reads CASRPDMIAGGPDEQYF. The CDR3, as DNA: TGCGCCAGCAGACCCGATATGATAGCGGGAGGGCCCGACGAGCAGTACTTC.

The gene calls are TRBV28 and TRBJ1-2; 9 bases are a match to TRBD1. The V gene's germline CDR1 is MDHEN and CDR2 SYDVKM. With V trimmed by 6 bases and J by 2 bases, 4 bases remained unmatched. The CDR3 sequence is 14 residues long. In DNA form, the CDR3 reads TGTGCCAGCAGGTCCGGACAGGGGAACTATGGCTACACCTTC. Protein sequence: CASRSGQGNYGYTF.

The chain employs TRBV12-3 or TRBV12-4 and TRBJ1-1, with unresolved D. The V end was cut by 7 bases, the J end by 8 bases, with 8 bases between. The CDR3 is made up of 10 amino acids. CDR3 sequence (DNA): TGTGCCAGCAAATTACAGGAAGCTTTCTTT. Encoded protein: CASKLQEAFF.

This clone showed up just once. This chain links TRBV18 with TRBJ1-1; unclear D gene. The CDR3 extends over 14 amino acids. The V end lost 6 bases, the J end lost 0 bases, and 11 bases lay between the germline ends. The germline gives CDR1 KGHSH, CDR2 LQKENI. The CDR3, as DNA: TGTGCCAGCTCTTTCGGGGTAATGAACACTGAAGCTTTCTTT. Translation gives CASSFGVMNTEAFF.

V usage is TRBV7-9 and J usage is TRBJ1-3; a possible D gene is TRBD1 (6 bases). Trimming removed 3 bases at V and 8 bases at J, with 20 bases between. The CDR3 extends over 16 amino acids. Germline CDR1 and CDR2: SEHNR and FQNEAQ (reference sequence). The CDR3 protein is CASSFRTGITGDTIYF. The CDR3 nucleotides are TGTGCCAGCAGCTTCCGAACAGGGATCACAGGAGACACCATATATTTT.

The chain recombines TRBV5-4 with TRBJ1-6; maybe TRBD1 (5 bases). The CDR3 runs to 15 residues. The V end was cut by 2 bases, the J end by 9 bases, with 15 bases between. Germline V lookup: CDR1 SGHNT, CDR2 YYREEE (reference sequence). The CDR3 DNA sequence: TGTGCCAGCAGCTTTCGGACAACCGGGAGTTCACCCCTCCACTTT. Its protein product is CASSFRTTGSSPLHF.

This sequence joins TRBV10-3 and TRBJ1-2; a possible D gene is TRBD1 (6 bases). The CDR3 sequence is 13 residues long. Trimming left V 9 bases short and J 8 bases short, with 19 bases between. CDR1 ENHRY and CDR2 SYGVKD come from the germline V gene. The CDR3 sequence: CAMTGTNHFGYTF. The CDR3 nucleotides are TGTGCCATGACCGGGACAAACCACTTCGGCTACACCTTC.

This chain uses TRBV6-6 with TRBJ2-7; 8 bases map to TRBD1. The CDR3 length is 13 residues. J was trimmed by 10 bases and V by 2 bases; bases with no gene match: 7. CDR1 is MNHNY, CDR2 SVGAGI, per germline (reference sequence). Here the CDR3 reads CASSYIGQGRQYF. The CDR3 nucleotides read TGTGCCAGCAGTTACATAGGACAGGGCCGACAGTACTTC.